Listed below are T cell receptor beta chains from one sample, sequenced in a study of cytomegalovirus exposure and HLA in healthy donors. The data were produced by immunoSEQ multiplex PCR, yet TCRdb's version contains in-frame clones alone and is incomplete. Here the sample spans 70,000 or so clones, roughly 85% being singletons. Sequenced sample: PBMCs. These receptors were obtained from a woman aged 25 to 39 in good health and CMV-seronegative. CDR3s include the opening cysteine and the closing phenylalanine or tryptophan.

V	J	CDR3
TRBV5-1	TRBJ1-5	CASSLEAGNQPQHF
TRBV5-6	TRBJ1-2	CASSLEDRVYGYTF
TRBV25-1	TRBJ2-7	CASTPGNRQGSSPYEQYF
TRBV29-1	TRBJ2-7	CSVDGNSYEQYF
TRBV9	TRBJ2-2	CASGSGGTGELFF
TRBV7-3	TRBJ2-1	CASRPHSAYNEQFF
TRBV2	TRBJ2-3	CASSDPRERGTDTQYF
TRBV6-5	TRBJ1-1	CASTGGSSTEAFF
TRBV6-1	TRBJ2-3	CASSDRDRLTDTQYF
TRBV9	TRBJ2-1	CASSVVASIHEQFF
TRBV9	TRBJ2-5	CASSSWGGQETQYF